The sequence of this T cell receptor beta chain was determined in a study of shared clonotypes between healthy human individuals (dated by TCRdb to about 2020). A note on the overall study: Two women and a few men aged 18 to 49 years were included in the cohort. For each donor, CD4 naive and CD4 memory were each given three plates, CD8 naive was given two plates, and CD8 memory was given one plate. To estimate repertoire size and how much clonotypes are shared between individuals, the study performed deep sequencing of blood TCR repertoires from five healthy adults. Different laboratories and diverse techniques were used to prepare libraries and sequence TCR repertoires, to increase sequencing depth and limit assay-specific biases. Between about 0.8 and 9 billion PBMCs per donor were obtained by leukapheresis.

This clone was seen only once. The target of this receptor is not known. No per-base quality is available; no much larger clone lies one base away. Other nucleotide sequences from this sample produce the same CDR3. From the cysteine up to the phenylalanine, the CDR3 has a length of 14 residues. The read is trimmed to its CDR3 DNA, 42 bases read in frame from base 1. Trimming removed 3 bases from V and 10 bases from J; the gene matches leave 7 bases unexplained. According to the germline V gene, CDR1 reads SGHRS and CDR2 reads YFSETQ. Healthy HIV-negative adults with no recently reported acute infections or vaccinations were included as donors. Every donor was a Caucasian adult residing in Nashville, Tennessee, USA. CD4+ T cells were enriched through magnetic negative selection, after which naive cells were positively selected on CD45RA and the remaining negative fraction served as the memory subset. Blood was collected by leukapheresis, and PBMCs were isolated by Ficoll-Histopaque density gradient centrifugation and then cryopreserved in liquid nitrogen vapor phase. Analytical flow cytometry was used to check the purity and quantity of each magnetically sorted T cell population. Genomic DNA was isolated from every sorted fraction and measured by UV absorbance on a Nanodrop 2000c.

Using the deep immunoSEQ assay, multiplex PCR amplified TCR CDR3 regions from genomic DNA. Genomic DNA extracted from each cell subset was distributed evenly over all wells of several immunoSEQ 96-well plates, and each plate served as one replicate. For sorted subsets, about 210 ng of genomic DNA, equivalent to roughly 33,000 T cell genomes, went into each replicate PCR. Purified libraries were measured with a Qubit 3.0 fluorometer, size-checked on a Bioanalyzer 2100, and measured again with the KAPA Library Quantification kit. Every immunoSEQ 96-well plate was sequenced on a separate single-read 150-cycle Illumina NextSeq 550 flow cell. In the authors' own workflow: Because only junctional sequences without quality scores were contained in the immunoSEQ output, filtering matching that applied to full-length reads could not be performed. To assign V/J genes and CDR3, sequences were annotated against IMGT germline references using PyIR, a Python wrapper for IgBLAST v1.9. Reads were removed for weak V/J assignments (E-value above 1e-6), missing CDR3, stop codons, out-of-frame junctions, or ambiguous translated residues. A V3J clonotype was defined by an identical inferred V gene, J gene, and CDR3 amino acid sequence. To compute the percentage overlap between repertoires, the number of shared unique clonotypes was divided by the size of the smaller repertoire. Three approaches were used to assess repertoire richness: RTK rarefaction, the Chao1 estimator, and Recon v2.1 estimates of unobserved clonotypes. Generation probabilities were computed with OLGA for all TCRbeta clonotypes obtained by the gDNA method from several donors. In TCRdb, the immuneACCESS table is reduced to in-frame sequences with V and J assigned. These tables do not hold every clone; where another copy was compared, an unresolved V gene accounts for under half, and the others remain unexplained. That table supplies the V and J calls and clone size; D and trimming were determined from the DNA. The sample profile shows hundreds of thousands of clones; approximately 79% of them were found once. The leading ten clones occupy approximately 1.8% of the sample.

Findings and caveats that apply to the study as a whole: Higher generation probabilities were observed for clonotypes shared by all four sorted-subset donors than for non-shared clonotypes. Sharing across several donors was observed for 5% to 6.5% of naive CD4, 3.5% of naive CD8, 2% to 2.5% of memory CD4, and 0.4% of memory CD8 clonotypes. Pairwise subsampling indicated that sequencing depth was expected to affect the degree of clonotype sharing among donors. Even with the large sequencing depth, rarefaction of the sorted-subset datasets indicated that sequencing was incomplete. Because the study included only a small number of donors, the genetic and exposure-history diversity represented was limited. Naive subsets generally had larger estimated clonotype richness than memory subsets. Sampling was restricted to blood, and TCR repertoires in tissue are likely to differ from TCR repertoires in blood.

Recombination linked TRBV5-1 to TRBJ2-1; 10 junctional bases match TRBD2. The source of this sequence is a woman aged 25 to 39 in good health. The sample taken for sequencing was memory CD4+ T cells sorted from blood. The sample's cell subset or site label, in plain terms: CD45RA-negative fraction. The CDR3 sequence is CASSSLAGEGEQFF. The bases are TGCGCCAGCAGCTCCCTAGCGGGGGAGGGGGAGCAGTTCTTC.